What follows is one TCR beta chain and its context. This sample stems from a study of blood T cell repertoires in COVID-19. About the research overall: COVID-19 samples from acute and convalescent phases originated in the United States, Italy and Spain.

The CDR3 consists of 15 residues. Germline CDR1 MNHEY, CDR2 SVGAGI. J gave up 3 bases and V 6 bases, and 11 bases lay outside the gene matches. Only in-frame clones appear in the TCRdb table, and some are missing; sequencing was by immunoSEQ multiplex PCR. The sample lists approximately 350,000 clones, approximately 87% occurring once. Sequencing was done on a sample of peripheral blood. The gene calls are TRBV6-5 and TRBJ2-7; 7 bases fit TRBD1. The TCR originated in a woman aged 50 to 65 with COVID-19, enrolled during active disease. The CDR3 region is CASSQTGTVYYEQYF. CDR3 nucleotides: TGTGCCAGCAGCCAAACCGGGACAGTTTACTACGAGCAGTACTTC.